These 8 T cell receptor beta chains originate from one sample sequenced in a study of blood T cell repertoires in COVID-19 (TCRdb year 2020). The library relied on the immunoSEQ multiplex PCR assay. This immuneACCESS table, as held by TCRdb, lists in-frame sequences with V and J called but not all clones. Of the missing ones, under half trace to an unresolved V gene in checked studies; the others have no known cause. This sample gives 110,000 to 150,000 clones in total; roughly three quarters of them show up just once. The ten largest account for around 2.1% of the sample. The source material was peripheral blood. These receptors all stem from an older woman with acute or convalescent COVID-19.

This chain joins TRBV6-5 and TRBJ2-7; 11 bases map to TRBD1. V gave up 6 bases and J gave up 7 bases; unmatched junction bases: 5. Germline V gene lookup returns CDR1 MNHEY and CDR2 SVGAGI. This CDR3 is built from 13 residues. The CDR3 reads CASSGQGAGEQYF. The CDR3 nucleotides are TGTGCCAGCAGCGGACAGGGGGCGGGTGAGCAGTACTTC.

V and J are TRBV5-1 and TRBJ1-1, with 10 bases matching TRBD1. The V gene end was trimmed by 3 bases and the J gene end by 1 base; junction bases not matched to a gene: 9. This CDR3 region has 17 residues. Germline V gene data show CDR1 as SGHRS and CDR2 as YFSETQ. Here the CDR3 DNA reads TGCGCCAGCAGCTCGCCCCGGGACAGGGGCCCGAACACTGAAGCTTTCTTT. Protein: CASSSPRDRGPNTEAFF.

J is TRBJ2-2 and V is TRBV30; 10 nucleotides line up with TRBD1. This CDR3 is built from 16 residues. V shed 0 bases and J 6 bases; nucleotides not matched to a gene: 7. CDR1 GTSNPN and CDR2 SVGIG come from the germline V gene (reference sequence). CDR3 DNA: TGTGCCTGGAGTGTAGGGTTCGACAGGGGGCCCGGGGAGCTGTTTTTT. Protein: CAWSVGFDRGPGELFF.

CDR3 residues: CASSQEFIGIYNEQFF. For the CDR3, the DNA is TGCGCCAGCAGCCAAGAATTTATCGGGATCTACAATGAGCAGTTCTTC. The chain is built from TRBV4-1 and TRBJ2-1; weak D call: TRBD2 (5 bases). Trimming stripped 0 bases from V and 3 bases from J, with 12 bases between. The length of the CDR3 is 16 residues. Per the germline V gene, CDR1 is MGHRA and CDR2 is YSYEKL.

V is TRBV6-6 and J is TRBJ2-3, with D possibly being TRBD2 (6 bases). V was trimmed by 7 bases and J by 3 bases, leaving 11 bases between them. Germline CDR1 reads MNHNY; CDR2 reads SVGAGI (reference sequence). The CDR3 extends over 13 amino acids. CDR3 loop: CASKGLTTDTQYF. In nucleotides, the CDR3 is TGTGCCAGCAAGGGACTTACTACAGATACGCAGTATTTT.

The V gene is TRBV24-1, the J gene TRBJ1-2; 7 nucleotides align to TRBD1. CDR1 and CDR2 (germline): KGHDR, SFDVKD. This CDR3 comprises 15 residues. With 0 bases clipped from V and 2 bases from J, the junction kept 2 bases outside the gene matches. The CDR3 region is CATSDLGTVNYGYTF. DNA for the CDR3: TGTGCCACCAGTGATTTGGGGACAGTCAACTATGGCTACACCTTC.

The chain uses TRBV5-4 and TRBJ1-2; D not resolved. Germline V gene lookup returns CDR1 SGHNT and CDR2 YYREEE (reference sequence). The CDR3 is made up of 14 amino acids. Trimming removed 0 bases at V and 8 bases at J, with 14 bases between. The CDR3 DNA reads as TGTGCCAGCAGCTTGGATCCCCGGGTCCGCGGCTACACCTTC. Translation gives CASSLDPRVRGYTF. Drawing the rest from reference TRBV5-4 and TRBJ1-2, the complete variable domain is ETGVTQSPTHLIKTRGQQVTLRCSSQSGHNTVSWYQQALGQGPQFIFQYYREEENGRGNFPPRFSGLQFPNYSSELNVNALELDDSALYLCASSLDPRVRGYTFGSGTRLTVV.

J is TRBJ1-1 and V is TRBV10-3; possible D gene TRBD1, 6 bases. V dropped 8 bases and J dropped 6 bases, with 13 bases sitting between them. The CDR3 is 12 amino acids. Per the germline V gene, CDR1 is ENHRY and CDR2 is SYGVKD. Here the CDR3 DNA reads TGTGCCATCTGGGGTACAGGGTCTGAAGCTTTCTTT. Protein sequence: CAIWGTGSEAFF.